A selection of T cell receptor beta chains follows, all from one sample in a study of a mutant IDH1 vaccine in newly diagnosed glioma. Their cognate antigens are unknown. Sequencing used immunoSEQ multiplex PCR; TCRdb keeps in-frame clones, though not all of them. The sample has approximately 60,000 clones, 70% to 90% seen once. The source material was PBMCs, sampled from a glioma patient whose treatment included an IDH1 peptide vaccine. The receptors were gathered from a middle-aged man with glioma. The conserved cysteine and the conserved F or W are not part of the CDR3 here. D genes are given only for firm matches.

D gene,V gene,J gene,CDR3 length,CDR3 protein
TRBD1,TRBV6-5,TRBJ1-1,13,ASSRLGQGSTEAF
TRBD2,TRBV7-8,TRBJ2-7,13,ASSARREVGYEQY
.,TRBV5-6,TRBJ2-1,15,ASSLPLHLSSYNEQF
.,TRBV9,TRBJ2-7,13,ASSVDRQAAGEQY
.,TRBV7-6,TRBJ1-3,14,ASSFSGDNPGNTIY
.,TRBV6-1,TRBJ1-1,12,ASSDLYRAPEAF
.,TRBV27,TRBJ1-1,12,ASSSVGGNTEAF
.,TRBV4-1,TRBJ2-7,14,ASSQAASALSYEQY
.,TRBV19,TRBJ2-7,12,ASSIGYRTYEQY
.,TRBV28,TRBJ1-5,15,ASSFFARRGGGQPQH
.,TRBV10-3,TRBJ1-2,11,AKSSGTNYGYT
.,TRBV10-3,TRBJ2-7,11,AIKQGSPYEQY